These 4 T cell receptor beta chains came from one sample sequenced in a study of OX40 agonist ivuxolimab in advanced cancers. Here immunoSEQ multiplex PCR was the method, and the copy in TCRdb shows in-frame clones only, minus some. The table records some 13,000 clones, about 94% of them present only once. The source was CD4+ or CD8+ T cells sorted from blood, collected in a trial of the OX40 agonist ivuxolimab. These receptors were collected from an adult with an advanced solid tumor such as melanoma, head and neck, liver or kidney cancer.

The chain recombines TRBV19 with TRBJ1-5, with no clear D. CDR3 length: 17 amino acids. CDR1 and CDR2 from the germline V gene are LNHDA and SQIVND (reference sequence). The V and J ends lost 2 bases and 0 bases respectively, with 14 bases between them. In nucleotides, the CDR3 is TGTGCCAGTAGTATATCCTCCGGAGATTATAGCAATCAGCCCCAGCATTTT. Translating it yields CASSISSGDYSNQPQHF.

This clone was seen a few times. V is TRBV5-1 and J is TRBJ2-7; D is perhaps TRBD1 (5 bases). The CDR3 is made up of 14 amino acids. Trimming took 0 bases from V and 0 from J, leaving 7 bases between them. Germline-derived CDR1 and CDR2 are SGHRS and YFSETQ. CDR3 residues: CASSLGTLSYEQYF. DNA for the CDR3: TGCGCCAGCAGCTTGGGGACACTCTCCTACGAGCAGTACTTC.

J is TRBJ1-1 and V is TRBV7-2; D call uncertain. Deletions cut 5 bases from V and 3 bases from J, with 10 bases between. CDR1 SGHTA and CDR2 FQGNSA come from the germline V gene. The CDR3 has 13 residues. CDR3 sequence reads: CASSARWDTEAFF. The CDR3 DNA reads TGTGCCAGCAGCGCCAGATGGGACACTGAAGCTTTCTTT.

The V gene is TRBV7-9, the J gene TRBJ1-1, with D unresolved. Germline CDR1 and CDR2: SEHNR and FQNEAQ (reference sequence). Between the trimmed V and J ends, which lost 6 bases and 2 bases, there was a span of 16 bases. This CDR3 spans 15 amino acids. The CDR3 reads CASRVGPGINTEAFF. CDR3 DNA sequence: TGTGCCAGCAGAGTCGGGCCAGGCATTAACACTGAAGCTTTCTTT.